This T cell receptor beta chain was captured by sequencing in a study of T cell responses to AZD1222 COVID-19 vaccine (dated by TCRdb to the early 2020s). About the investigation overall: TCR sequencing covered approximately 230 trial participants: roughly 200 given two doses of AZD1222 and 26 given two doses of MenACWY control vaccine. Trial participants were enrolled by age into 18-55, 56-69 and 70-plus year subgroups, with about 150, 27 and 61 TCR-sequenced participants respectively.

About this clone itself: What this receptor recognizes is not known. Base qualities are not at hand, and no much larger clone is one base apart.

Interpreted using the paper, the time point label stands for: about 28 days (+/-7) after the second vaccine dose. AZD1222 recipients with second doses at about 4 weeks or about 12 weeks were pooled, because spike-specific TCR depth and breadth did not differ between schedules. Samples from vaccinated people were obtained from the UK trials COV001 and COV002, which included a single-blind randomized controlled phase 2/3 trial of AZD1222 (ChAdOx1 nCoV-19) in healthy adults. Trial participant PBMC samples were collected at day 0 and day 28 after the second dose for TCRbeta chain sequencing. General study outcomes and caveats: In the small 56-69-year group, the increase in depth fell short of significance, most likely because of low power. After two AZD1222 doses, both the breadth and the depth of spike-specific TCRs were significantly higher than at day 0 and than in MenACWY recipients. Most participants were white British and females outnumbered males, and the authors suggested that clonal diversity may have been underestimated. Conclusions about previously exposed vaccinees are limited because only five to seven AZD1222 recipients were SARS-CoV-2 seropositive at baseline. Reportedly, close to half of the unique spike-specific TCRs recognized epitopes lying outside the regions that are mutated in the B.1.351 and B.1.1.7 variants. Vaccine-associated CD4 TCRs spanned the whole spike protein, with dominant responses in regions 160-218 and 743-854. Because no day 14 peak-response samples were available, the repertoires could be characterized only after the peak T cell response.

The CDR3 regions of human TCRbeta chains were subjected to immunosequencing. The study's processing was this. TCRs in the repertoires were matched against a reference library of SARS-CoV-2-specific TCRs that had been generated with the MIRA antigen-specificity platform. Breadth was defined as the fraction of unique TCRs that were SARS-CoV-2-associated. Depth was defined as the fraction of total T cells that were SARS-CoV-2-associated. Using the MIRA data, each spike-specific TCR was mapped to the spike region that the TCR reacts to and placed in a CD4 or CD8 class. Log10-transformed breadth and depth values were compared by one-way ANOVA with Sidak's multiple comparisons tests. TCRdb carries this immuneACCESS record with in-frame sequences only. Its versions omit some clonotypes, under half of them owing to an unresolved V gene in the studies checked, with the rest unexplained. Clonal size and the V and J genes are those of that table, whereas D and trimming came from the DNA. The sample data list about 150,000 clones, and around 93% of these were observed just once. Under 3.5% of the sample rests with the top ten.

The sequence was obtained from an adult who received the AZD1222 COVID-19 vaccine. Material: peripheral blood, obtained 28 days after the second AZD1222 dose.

The base sequence is TGCAGTACCCCCCGCACAGATACGCAGTATTTT. It codes for CSTPRTDTQYF. The chain uses TRBV20-1 and TRBJ2-3, with no confidently assigned D gene. There are 11 amino acids in the CDR3, from cysteine to phenylalanine inclusive. Here the CDR3 DNA is all that survives: 33 bases in frame from base 1. The CDR1 and CDR2 encoded by the germline V gene (reference sequence) are DFQATT and SNEGSKA. V is pared back by 8 bases and J by 1 base, with 7 bases lying between the germline termini.